These T cell receptor beta chains were read from a single sample in a study of human T cells and chemical hapten exposure. A single record per CDR3 protein comes from TCRdb applying MiXCR to the RACE reads. Of 75,000 to 100,000 distinct CDR3 sequences listed, approximately 9% are singletons. The source material was whole blood. The source is a female donor in good health. Some clones in this sample may be carry-over from other donors' samples. The CDR3 runs from the conserved cysteine through the conserved F or W. The D gene is left open where the match is weak. Only some rows state a clone size, as once, few, many or a class for expanded clones.

d_call | clone_size | j_call | v_call | cdr3_aa | cdr3_nt
TRBD2 | few | TRBJ2-1 | TRBV6-1 | CASSAGTSGRGGEQFF | TGTGCCAGCAGTGCCGGGACTAGCGGGAGAGGGGGTGAGCAGTTCTTC
TRBD2 | . | TRBJ2-7 | TRBV5-5 | CASSSKAGGPDEQYF | TGTGCCAGCAGCTCCAAAGCGGGAGGGCCCGACGAGCAGTACTTC
TRBD2 | . | TRBJ2-3 | TRBV3-1 | CASSQESPGTSYGTSTDTQYF | TGTGCCAGCAGCCAAGAAAGCCCGGGGACTAGTTATGGTACTAGCACAGATACGCAGTATTTT
TRBD2 | few | TRBJ2-3 | TRBV7-9 | CASSLSSSMLAGVGDTQYF | TGTGCCAGCAGCCTAAGTTCATCTATGCTAGCGGGAGTTGGAGATACGCAGTATTTT
TRBD1 | medium-sized | TRBJ1-2 | TRBV9 | CASSSLTGMNYGYTF | TGTGCCAGCAGCTCATTGACAGGGATGAACTATGGCTACACCTTC
TRBD1 | many | TRBJ1-2 | TRBV5-6 | CASSLEGRGLEGYTF | TGTGCCAGCAGCTTGGAGGGCAGGGGGCTGGAGGGCTACACCTTC
. | few | TRBJ2-7 | TRBV11-1 | CASSLRISYEQYF | TGTGCCAGCAGCTTACGGATTTCCTACGAGCAGTACTTC
. | . | TRBJ2-7 | TRBV7-9 | CASSLTVPGIYEQYF | TGTGCCAGCAGCTTAACGGTACCTGGGATCTACGAGCAGTACTTC
. | many | TRBJ1-1 | TRBV6-5 | CASIQQGPKNTEAFF | TGTGCCAGCATTCAACAGGGCCCCAAGAACACTGAAGCTTTCTTT
TRBD2 | . | TRBJ2-1 | TRBV5-1 | CASSLGLAGGYNEQFF | TGCGCCAGCAGCTTGGGACTAGCGGGTGGCTACAATGAGCAGTTCTTC
. | few | TRBJ2-7 | TRBV12-3/TRBV12-4 | CASSLGQPYEQYF | TGTGCCAGCAGTTTAGGGCAGCCCTACGAGCAGTACTTC
. | many | TRBJ1-2 | TRBV7-9 | CASSIYSAQDGKDGYTF | TGTGCCAGCAGCATCTACTCGGCCCAGGACGGTAAAGATGGCTACACCTTC
. | few | TRBJ2-3 | TRBV2 | CASSPLGNADTQYF | TGTGCCAGCAGTCCTCTAGGTAACGCGGATACGCAGTATTTT
. | many | TRBJ1-2 | TRBV20-1 | CSASNRVYGYTF | TGCAGTGCTAGTAACAGGGTCTATGGCTACACCTTC
. | many | TRBJ2-3 | TRBV5-1 | CASSLVSGSSTDTQYF | TGCGCCAGCAGCTTGGTTTCCGGGAGTTCCACAGATACGCAGTATTTT
. | . | TRBJ1-1 | TRBV10-3 | CAISFARSNTEAFF | TGTGCCATCTCTTTCGCCCGGTCGAACACTGAAGCTTTCTTT
TRBD2 | . | TRBJ2-7 | TRBV5-6 | CASTPSMAGVREQYF | TGTGCCAGCACCCCGAGCATGGCGGGAGTGCGGGAGCAGTACTTC
TRBD2 | few | TRBJ2-3 | TRBV2 | CASRPGTSLSTDTQYF | TGTGCCAGCCGCCCTGGGACTAGCCTCAGCACAGATACGCAGTATTTT
. | many | TRBJ2-7 | TRBV7-6 | CASSLGTRSYEQYF | TGTGCCAGCAGCTTAGGAACTCGCTCCTACGAGCAGTACTTC
TRBD1 | many | TRBJ1-5 | TRBV18 | CASSPRQGDQPQHF | TGTGCCAGCTCACCACGACAGGGGGATCAGCCCCAGCATTTT
. | few | TRBJ1-1 | TRBV11-2 | CASSSRMNTEAFF | TGTGCCAGCAGCTCCCGGATGAACACTGAAGCTTTCTTT
TRBD1 | many | TRBJ1-5 | TRBV20-1 | CSAPNRGGRSNQPQHF | TGCAGTGCTCCTAACAGGGGAGGGAGAAGCAATCAGCCCCAGCATTTT
TRBD1 | . | TRBJ1-1 | TRBV5-6 | CASSLPQQGTGNTEAFF | TGTGCCAGCAGCTTACCACAACAAGGGACAGGGAACACTGAAGCTTTCTTT
. | . | TRBJ1-6 | TRBV12-3/TRBV12-4 | CASSLLGGDSPLHF | TGTGCCAGCAGTTTATTAGGGGGAGATTCACCCCTCCACTTT
. | many | TRBJ2-7 | TRBV29-1 | CSVGGEEQYF | TGCAGCGTTGGGGGGGAGGAGCAGTACTTC
. | many | TRBJ2-5 | TRBV7-8 | CASSLLTGQETQYF | TGTGCCAGCAGCCTGCTGACGGGGCAAGAGACCCAGTACTTC
. | medium-sized | TRBJ2-7 | TRBV30 | CAWGTLHEQYF | TGTGCCTGGGGGACACTCCACGAGCAGTACTTC
. | many | TRBJ1-2 | TRBV29-1 | CSCGRENYGYTF | TGCAGCTGCGGACGGGAGAACTATGGCTACACCTTC
TRBD2 | . | TRBJ2-3 | TRBV20-1 | CSARSSGRAEDTQYF | TGCAGTGCTAGATCCAGCGGGAGGGCCGAAGATACGCAGTATTTT
. | many | TRBJ2-7 | TRBV7-8 | CASSLTPLDNEQYF | TGTGCCAGCAGCCTTACCCCTCTAGATAACGAGCAGTACTTC
. | . | TRBJ2-1 | TRBV6-2/TRBV6-3 | CASSYYRDNYNEQFF | TGTGCCAGCAGTTACTACAGGGACAACTACAATGAGCAGTTCTTC